This T cell receptor (beta chain) is drawn from a study of CD8 T cells in Susac syndrome. Study-level findings and limits: Clonal expansion was missing from Susac syndrome CD4+ T cell repertoires.

Per germline, CDR1 SGHNT and CDR2 YYREEE (reference sequence). V was pared by 0 bases and J by 2 bases, with 11 bases between. The CDR3 has 15 amino acids. This clonotype was counted once. What it recognizes is unknown. The RNA input was roughly 0.45 to 1 ug, and it was reverse transcribed with random hexamers. TCRdb passed the immunoSEQ multiplex PCR reads through MiXCR, listing each CDR3 protein once. This table has about 180,000 distinct CDR3 sequences, roughly 94% appearing once. Sequencing targeted TCR beta in blood CD8+ and CD4+ T cells. Bulk CD8+ and CD4+ cells came from magnetic negative isolation; CD8+ TEMRA by FACS.

This clonotype was obtained from a human donor with Susac syndrome. The rearrangement links TRBV5-4 to TRBJ2-5; perhaps TRBD2 as D (7 bases). Sequenced input: CD4+ T cells from PBMCs. The CDR3 DNA is TGTGCCAGCAGCTTGGGCGGGGGCCTACAAGAGACCCAGTACTTC. Protein sequence: CASSLGGGLQETQYF.